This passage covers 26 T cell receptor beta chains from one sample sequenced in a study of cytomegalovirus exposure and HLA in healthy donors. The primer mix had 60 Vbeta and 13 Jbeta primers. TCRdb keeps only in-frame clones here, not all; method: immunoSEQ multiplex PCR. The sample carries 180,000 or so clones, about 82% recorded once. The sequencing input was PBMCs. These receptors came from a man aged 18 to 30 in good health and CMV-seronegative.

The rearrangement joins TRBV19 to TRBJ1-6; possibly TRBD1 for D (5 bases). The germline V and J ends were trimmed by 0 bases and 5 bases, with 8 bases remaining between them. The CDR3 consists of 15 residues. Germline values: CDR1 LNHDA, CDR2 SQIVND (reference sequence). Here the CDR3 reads CASSIDDSHNSPLHF. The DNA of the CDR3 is TGTGCCAGTAGTATAGACGACAGCCATAATTCACCCCTCCACTTT.

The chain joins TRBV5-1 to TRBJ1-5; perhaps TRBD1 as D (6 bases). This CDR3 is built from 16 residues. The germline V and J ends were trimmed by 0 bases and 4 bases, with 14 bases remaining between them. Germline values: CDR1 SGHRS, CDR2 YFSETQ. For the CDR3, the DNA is TGCGCCAGCAGCTTGGGAGGGGGAGACAGAAATCAGCCCCAGCATTTT. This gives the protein CASSLGGGDRNQPQHF.

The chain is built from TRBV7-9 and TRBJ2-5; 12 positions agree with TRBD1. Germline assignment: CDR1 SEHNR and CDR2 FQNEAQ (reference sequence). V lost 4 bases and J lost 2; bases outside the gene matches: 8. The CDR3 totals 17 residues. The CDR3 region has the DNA TGTGCCAGCAGCTGGGGGACAGGGGGCGCGGGGCAAGAGACCCAGTACTTC. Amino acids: CASSWGTGGAGQETQYF.

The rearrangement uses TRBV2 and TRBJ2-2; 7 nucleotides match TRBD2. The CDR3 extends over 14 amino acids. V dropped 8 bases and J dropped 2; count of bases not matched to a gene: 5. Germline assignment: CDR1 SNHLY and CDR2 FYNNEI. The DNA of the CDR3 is TGTGCCAGCGGGGCTAGCGGAAACACCGGGGAGCTGTTTTTT. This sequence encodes CASGASGNTGELFF. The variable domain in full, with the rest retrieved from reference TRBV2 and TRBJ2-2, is EPEVTQTPSHQVTQMGQEVILRCVPISNHLYFYWYRQILGQKVEFLVSFYNNEISEKSEIFDDQFSVERPDGSNFTLKIRSTKLEDSAMYFCASGASGNTGELFFGEGSRLTVL.

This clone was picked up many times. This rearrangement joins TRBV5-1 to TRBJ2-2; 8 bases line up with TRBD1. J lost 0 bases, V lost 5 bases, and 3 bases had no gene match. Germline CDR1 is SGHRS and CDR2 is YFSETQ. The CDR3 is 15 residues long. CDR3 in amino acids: CASRIQGANTGELFF. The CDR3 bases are TGCGCCAGCAGGATACAGGGGGCGAACACCGGGGAGCTGTTTTTT.

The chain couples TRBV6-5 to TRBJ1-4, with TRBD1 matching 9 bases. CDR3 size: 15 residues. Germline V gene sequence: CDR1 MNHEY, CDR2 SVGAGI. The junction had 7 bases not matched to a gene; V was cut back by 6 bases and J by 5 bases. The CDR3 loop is CASRLFGTGNEKLFF. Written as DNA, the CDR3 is TGTGCCAGCAGGCTTTTCGGGACAGGGAATGAAAAACTGTTTTTT.

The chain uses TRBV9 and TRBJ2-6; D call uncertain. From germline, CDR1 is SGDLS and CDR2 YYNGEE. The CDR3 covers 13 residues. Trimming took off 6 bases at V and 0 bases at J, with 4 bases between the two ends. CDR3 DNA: TGTGCCAGCAAGAGCTCTGGGGCCAACGTCCTGACTTTC. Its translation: CASKSSGANVLTF.

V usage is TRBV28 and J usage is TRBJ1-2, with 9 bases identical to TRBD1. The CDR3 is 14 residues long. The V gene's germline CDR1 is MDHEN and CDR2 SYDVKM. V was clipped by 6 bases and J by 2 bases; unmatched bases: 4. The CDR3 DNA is TGTGCCAGCAGCCTGACAGGGGGGAACTATGGCTACACCTTC. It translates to CASSLTGGNYGYTF.

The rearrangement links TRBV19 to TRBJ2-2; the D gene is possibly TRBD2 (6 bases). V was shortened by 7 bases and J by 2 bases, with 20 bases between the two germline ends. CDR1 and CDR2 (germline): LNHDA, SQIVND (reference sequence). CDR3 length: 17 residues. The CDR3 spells CASTFTAGRSNTGELFF. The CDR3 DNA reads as TGTGCCAGTACATTTACCGCGGGGCGATCTAACACCGGGGAGCTGTTTTTT.

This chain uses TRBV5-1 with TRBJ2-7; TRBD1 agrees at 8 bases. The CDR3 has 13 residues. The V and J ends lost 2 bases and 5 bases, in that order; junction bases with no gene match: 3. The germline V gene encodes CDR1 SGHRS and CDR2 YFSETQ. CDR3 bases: TGCGCCAGCAGCTTAGACAGGGGAGACGAGCAGTACTTC. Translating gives CASSLDRGDEQYF.

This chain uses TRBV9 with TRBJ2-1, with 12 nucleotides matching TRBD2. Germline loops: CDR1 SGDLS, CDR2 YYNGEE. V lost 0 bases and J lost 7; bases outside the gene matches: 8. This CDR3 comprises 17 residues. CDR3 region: CASSVGLAGALGNEQFF. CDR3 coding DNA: TGTGCCAGCAGCGTAGGACTAGCGGGGGCTCTAGGTAATGAGCAGTTCTTC.

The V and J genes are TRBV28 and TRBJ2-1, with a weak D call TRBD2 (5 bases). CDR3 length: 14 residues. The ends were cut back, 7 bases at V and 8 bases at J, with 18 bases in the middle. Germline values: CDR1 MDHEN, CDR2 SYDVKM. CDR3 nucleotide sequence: TGTGCCAGCACCGTCTTCCCGGGGTCGGATGAGCAGTTCTTC. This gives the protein CASTVFPGSDEQFF.

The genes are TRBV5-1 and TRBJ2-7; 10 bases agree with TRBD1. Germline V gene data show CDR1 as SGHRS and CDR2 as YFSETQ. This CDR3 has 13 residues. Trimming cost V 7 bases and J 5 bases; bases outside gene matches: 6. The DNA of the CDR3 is TGCGCCAGCTACGAGGACAGGGGGAACGAGCAGTACTTC. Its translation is CASYEDRGNEQYF.

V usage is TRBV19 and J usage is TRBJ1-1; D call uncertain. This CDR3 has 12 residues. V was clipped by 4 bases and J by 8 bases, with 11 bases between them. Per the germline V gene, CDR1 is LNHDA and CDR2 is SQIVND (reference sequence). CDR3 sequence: CASSSNSQEAFF. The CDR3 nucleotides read TGTGCCAGTAGTAGCAACTCGCAAGAAGCTTTCTTT.

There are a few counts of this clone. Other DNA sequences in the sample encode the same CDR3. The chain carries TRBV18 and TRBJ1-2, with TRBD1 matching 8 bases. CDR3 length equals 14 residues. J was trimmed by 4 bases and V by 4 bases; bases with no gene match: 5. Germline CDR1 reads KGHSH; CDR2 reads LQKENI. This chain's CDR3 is CASSRDRGGYGYTF. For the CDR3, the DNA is TGTGCCAGCTCACGAGACAGGGGCGGCTATGGCTACACCTTC.

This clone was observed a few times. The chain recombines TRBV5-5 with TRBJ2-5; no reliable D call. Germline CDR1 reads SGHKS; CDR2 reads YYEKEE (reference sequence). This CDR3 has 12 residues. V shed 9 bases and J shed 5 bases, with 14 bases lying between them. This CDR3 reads CANLRRMETQYF. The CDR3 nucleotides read TGTGCCAATCTAAGAAGAATGGAGACCCAGTACTTC.

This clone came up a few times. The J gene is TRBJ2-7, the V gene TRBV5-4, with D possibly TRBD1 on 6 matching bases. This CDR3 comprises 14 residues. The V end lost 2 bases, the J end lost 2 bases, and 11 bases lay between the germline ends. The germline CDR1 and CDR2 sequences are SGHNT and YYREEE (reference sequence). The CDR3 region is CASSFSQGAYEQYF. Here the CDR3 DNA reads TGTGCCAGCAGCTTCTCACAGGGTGCCTACGAGCAGTACTTC.

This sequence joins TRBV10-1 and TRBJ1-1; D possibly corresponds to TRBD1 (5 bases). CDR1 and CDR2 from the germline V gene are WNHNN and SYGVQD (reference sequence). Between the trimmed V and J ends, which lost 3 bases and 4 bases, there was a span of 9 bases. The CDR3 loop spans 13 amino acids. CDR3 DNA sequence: TGCGCCAGCAGTGAACGGGGGACCACTGAAGCTTTCTTT. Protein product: CASSERGTTEAFF.

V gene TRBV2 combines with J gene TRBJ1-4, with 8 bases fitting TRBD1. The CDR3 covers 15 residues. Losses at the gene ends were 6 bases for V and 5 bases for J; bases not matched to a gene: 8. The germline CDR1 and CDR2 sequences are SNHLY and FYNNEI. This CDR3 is CASSSRQGLNEKLFF. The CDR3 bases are TGTGCCAGCAGCTCACGACAGGGGCTCAATGAAAAACTGTTTTTT. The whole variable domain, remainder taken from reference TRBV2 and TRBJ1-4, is EPEVTQTPSHQVTQMGQEVILRCVPISNHLYFYWYRQILGQKVEFLVSFYNNEISEKSEIFDDQFSVERPDGSNFTLKIRSTKLEDSAMYFCASSSRQGLNEKLFFGSGTQLSVL.

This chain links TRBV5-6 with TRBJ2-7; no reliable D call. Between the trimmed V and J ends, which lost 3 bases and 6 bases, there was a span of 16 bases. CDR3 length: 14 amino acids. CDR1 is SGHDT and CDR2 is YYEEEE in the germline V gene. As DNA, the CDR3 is TGTGCCAGCAGCTCGGAGTTCGGTTTCGGCGAGCAGTACTTC. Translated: CASSSEFGFGEQYF.

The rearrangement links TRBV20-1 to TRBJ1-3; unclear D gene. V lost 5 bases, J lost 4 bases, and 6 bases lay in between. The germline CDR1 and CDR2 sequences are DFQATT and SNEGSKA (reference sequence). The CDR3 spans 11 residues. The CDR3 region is CSAETGNTIYF. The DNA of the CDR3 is TGCAGTGCTGAGACAGGAAACACCATATATTTT.

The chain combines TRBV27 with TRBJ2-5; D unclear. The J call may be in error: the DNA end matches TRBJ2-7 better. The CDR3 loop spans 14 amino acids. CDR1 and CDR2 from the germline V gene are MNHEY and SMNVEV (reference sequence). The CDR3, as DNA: TGTGCCAGCAGTCCTACCGTCCCGAGCTACGAGCAGTACTTC. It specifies CASSPTVPSYEQYF.

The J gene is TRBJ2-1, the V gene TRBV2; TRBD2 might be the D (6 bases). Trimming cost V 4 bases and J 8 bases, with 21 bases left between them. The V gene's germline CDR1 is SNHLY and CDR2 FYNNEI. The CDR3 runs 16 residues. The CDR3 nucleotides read TGTGCCAGCAGTGTCTCGGGAGCGTACGGTGAGGATGAGCAGTTCTTC. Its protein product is CASSVSGAYGEDEQFF. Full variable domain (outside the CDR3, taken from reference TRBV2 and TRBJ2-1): EPEVTQTPSHQVTQMGQEVILRCVPISNHLYFYWYRQILGQKVEFLVSFYNNEISEKSEIFDDQFSVERPDGSNFTLKIRSTKLEDSAMYFCASSVSGAYGEDEQFFGPGTRLTVL.

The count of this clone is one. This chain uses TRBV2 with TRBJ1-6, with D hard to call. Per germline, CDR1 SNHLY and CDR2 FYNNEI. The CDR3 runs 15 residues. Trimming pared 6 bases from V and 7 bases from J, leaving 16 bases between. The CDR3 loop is CASRAEADGNSPLHF. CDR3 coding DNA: TGTGCCAGCAGGGCCGAGGCCGATGGAAATTCACCCCTCCACTTT.

DNA of the CDR3: TGTGCCAGCAGTAGACAGGCCACCGGGGGGACTGAAGCTTTCTTT. Protein: CASSRQATGGTEAFF. This sequence joins TRBV6-5 and TRBJ1-1; possibly TRBD1 for D (6 bases). The CDR3 has 15 amino acids. The ends were cut back, 5 bases at V and 5 bases at J, with 18 bases in the middle. Germline lookup yields CDR1 MNHEY and CDR2 SVGAGI.

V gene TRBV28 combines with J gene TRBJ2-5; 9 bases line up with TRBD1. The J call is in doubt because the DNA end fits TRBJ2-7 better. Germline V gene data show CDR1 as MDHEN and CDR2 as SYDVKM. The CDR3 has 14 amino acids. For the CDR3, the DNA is TGTGCCAGCAGCCCTACAGGGGGCCAGTACGAGCAGTACTTC. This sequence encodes CASSPTGGQYEQYF.